This T cell receptor beta chain is drawn from a study of T cell responses to AZD1222 COVID-19 vaccine. Regarding this clone: What it binds is not known.

The table came from immunoSEQ multiplex PCR; TCRdb's copy has only in-frame clones and leaves some out. The profile shows about 170,000 clones, around 90% of them singletons. Trimming removed 1 base at V and 2 bases at J, with 13 bases between. The CDR3 spans 16 residues. CDR1 is SGHTA and CDR2 is FQGNSA in the germline V gene. Findings and limits, study-wide: White British ancestry dominated among donors, who included more females, and clonal diversity was possibly underestimated.

Sequencing was performed on peripheral blood, taken on day 0 of AZD1222 vaccination. The receptor was isolated from an adult in good health. This chain joins TRBV7-2 and TRBJ2-3, with a tentative D call TRBD1 (6 bases). The CDR3 spells CASSLVGTLTTDTQYF. The CDR3 bases are TGTGCCAGCAGCTTAGTTGGGACACTTACCACAGATACGCAGTATTTT. Combining the CDR3 with reference TRBV7-2 and TRBJ2-3 gives the whole variable domain GAGVSQSPSNKVTEKGKDVELRCDPISGHTALYWYRQSLGQGLEFLIYFQGNSAPDKSGLPSDRFSAERTGGSVSTLTIQRTQQEDSAVYLCASSLVGTLTTDTQYFGPGTRLTVL.